In this sample, the clone carrying this T cell receptor beta chain turned up many times. As yet, its antigen is unknown. The time point here: newly diagnosed GD, antithyroid drugs for less than 3 months. PBMC-extracted RNA yielded the TCR library. V was trimmed by 0 bases and J by 6 bases, leaving 15 bases between them. Germline V gives CDR1 DFQATT, CDR2 SNEGSKA (reference sequence). The CDR3 covers 15 residues. Arm-PCR of CDR3 regions with iRepertoire HTBI primers generated TCR beta libraries. Each CDR3 protein gets one entry after TCRdb re-called the multiplex PCR reads with MiXCR. Here the sample spans roughly 350,000 distinct CDR3 sequences, 15% to 20% being singletons. The data are from a study of regulatory T cells in long-lasting Graves disease. General study findings and limits: Persistent Graves' patients showed reduced TCR diversity versus newly diagnosed patients. A greater number of public clonotypes (more than 2,500) was shared by persistent patients than by new patients (about 890).

The same data also went into a second study, on T cells in Graves' hyperthyroidism and ophthalmopathy. That publication notes: RT-PCR in the first round (using the HTBI primer set) targeted the TCR CDR3.

This chain joins TRBV20-1 and TRBJ2-1; weak D call: TRBD1 (6 bases). The sequence derives from a man in his forties with Graves disease. The sample here was peripheral blood mononuclear cells (PBMCs), taken at new diagnosis, from a patient treated with antithyroid drugs. In DNA form, the CDR3 reads TGCAGTGCTAGAGATGGGGCAGGGGTAAGCAATGAGCAGTTCTTC. Protein: CSARDGAGVSNEQFF.